This TCR beta chain was sequenced during a study of T cells after yellow fever vaccination (dated by TCRdb to between 2019 and 2020). In the study overall: The SMART-Seq v4 Ultra Low Input RNA kit was used to prepare libraries from fractions with low cell numbers. Bulk TCR alpha and beta repertoires were sequenced longitudinally to track T-cell clones before and after primary and booster YFV17D yellow fever vaccination. Bulk PBMC replicates and cell subsets were isolated from blood drawn at multiple timepoints before and after both primary and secondary immunization. Two healthy male donors, one aged 18 to 30 and one aged 30 to 40 years, made up the cohort.

TCR cDNA was synthesized by 5'RACE template switching, which introduced a universal primer site and unique molecular identifiers. cDNA synthesis was primed from both the TCR alpha and TCR beta constant segments. Library amplification involved two PCR steps, and the second step added sample barcodes and sequencing adapters. Libraries were sequenced on Illumina HiSeq 2500 (2x100 bp) or NovaSeq (2x150 bp). The study's own analysis went as follows. MIGEC handled demultiplexing of reads and collapsing into UMI consensus sequences, while MiXCR performed V(D)J alignment. Vaccine-responding clonotypes were identified with edgeR using replicate PBMC samples, with FDR below 0.01 and a log2 fold change above 5 up to day 15 being required. Bulk clonotypes were assigned CD4 or CD8 identity according to which sequenced CD4 or CD8 repertoire held them at higher abundance. Starting from the raw public reads, TCRdb applied fastp trimming at Q25, assembled clones with MiXCR and retained in-frame beta chains. Every entry covers one CDR3 protein and lists the most common genes and DNA from its rows. For this entry, the V and J calls and clone size follow TCRdb and not the study's own pipeline. This sample lists more than 450,000 distinct CDR3 sequences; just over 20% were detected once. The ten largest clones take up roughly 16% of the sample.

According to the germline V gene (reference sequence), CDR1 reads DFQATT and CDR2 reads SNEGSKA. V loses 1 base at its end and J loses 8 bases; junction bases beyond the gene matches: 10. The CDR3 runs 17 amino acids, cysteine and phenylalanine included. Only the CDR3 part of the read is kept: 51 bases, read in frame from the first base. Reading the label with the study, this specimen's treatment or condition is: live attenuated yellow fever vaccine strain. At each blood-draw timepoint, two biological replicates of bulk PBMCs were collected. PBMCs were isolated from peripheral blood using a standard Ficoll-Paque protocol. TriZol was used to extract RNA from bulk PBMCs, from CD4 and CD8 fractions, and from dextramer-positive and dextramer-negative fractions. This clonotype occurred a few times. The clone's antigen remains unknown. The sample holds no much larger clone one base away, and base qualities are not on file.

On the study overall, not on this receptor specifically: The study included only a couple of donors, which limits how far the findings can be generalized. A small fraction of clonotypes appeared in both the CD4 and CD8 compartments, likely as a result of convergent recombination. Most clones expanded after primary vaccination were re-detected after the booster (just under 97% of CD4 and approximately 89% of CD8), suggesting broad memory maintenance. The secondary T-cell response was found to be weaker but faster than the primary response, with a peak reached on day 5 rather than on day 15. Because abundant contaminating clonotypes from the bulk population could be contained in FACS-sorted repertoires, computational filtering was required.

The sequence was collected from a man aged 18 to 29 who received the YFV17D yellow fever vaccine. The rearranged segments are TRBV20-1 and TRBJ2-3; 15 bases in between match TRBD2. Sequences were derived from PBMCs, sampled 21 days after the first yellow fever vaccination. This receptor has the CDR3 CSARGAGTSGGTTTQYF. The sequence in DNA is TGCAGTGCTAGAGGCGCCGGGACTAGCGGGGGGACGACTACGCAGTATTTT.